The next 13 T cell receptor beta chains were all read from a single sample in a study of metastatic and nonmetastatic thyroid tumors. The entire patient cohort was treatment-naive prior to thyroid surgery. TCRdb ran MiXCR on the PCR reads. This table has approximately 8,200 clones, 27% appearing once. The specimen was adjacent normal tissue. The source is a female donor with papillary thyroid cancer or a benign thyroid nodule (not recorded which). Some clones in this sample may be carry-over from other donors' samples.

Worth noting for this clone: The junction does not match germline at one end; this may be a read error. The V and J genes are TRBV11-2 and TRBJ2-1; D not resolved. Germline values: CDR1 SGHAT, CDR2 FQNNGV. CDR3 size: 19 residues. This CDR3 is CASSSVVIGGSSGYNEQFF. The CDR3 nucleotides are TGTGCCAGCAGCTCCGTCGTAATCGGTGGGTCCTCGGGCTACAATGAACAGTTCTTC. Drawing the rest from reference TRBV11-2 and TRBJ2-1, the complete variable domain is EAGVAQSPRYKIIEKRQSVAFWCNPISGHATLYWYQQILGQGPKLLIQFQNNGVVDDSQLPKDRFSAERLKGVDSTLKIQPAKLEDSAVYLCASSSVVIGGSSGYNEQFFGPGTRLTVL.

The V gene is TRBV28, the J gene TRBJ1-2, with D possibly matching TRBD1 (6 bases). The germline CDR1 and CDR2 sequences are MDHEN and SYDVKM. Between the trimmed V and J ends, which lost 6 bases and 6 bases, there was a span of 23 bases. The CDR3 has 16 amino acids. CDR3 DNA: TGTGCCAGCAGGGGGGCTGGCTTTCACGGGGGGGATGGCTACACCTTC. This gives the protein CASRGAGFHGGDGYTF.

A word on this clone: The junction shows a germline mismatch at one end, possibly a read error. The genes are TRBV6-5 and TRBJ1-2; D may be TRBD1 (6 bases). The CDR3 spans 15 residues. CDR1 is MNHEY, CDR2 SVGAGI, per germline. CDR3 DNA sequence: TGTGCCAGCATTTGGCAATTTGACAGGCACTATGGCTACCCCTTC. Its translation is CASIWQFDRHYGYPF.

This clone was picked up one time. A junction end diverges from the germline sequence, so it may reflect a read error. The chain recombines TRBV5-1 with TRBJ2-5; D not resolved. Germline values: CDR1 SGHRS, CDR2 YFSETQ. CDR3 length: 14 amino acids. CDR3 loop: CVSSFYRNQDTQYF. The CDR3 DNA reads TGCGTCAGCAGCTTTTATAGGAACCAAGACACCCAGTACTTC.

Details on this clone: Since the CDR3 does not end with the conserved phenylalanine or tryptophan, this likely comes from a read error. The chain has TRBV10-3 and TRBJ1-1, with D unresolved. CDR1 and CDR2 (germline): ENHRY, SYGVKD. This CDR3 spans 13 amino acids. V was cut by 1 base and J by 3 bases, with 6 bases left in between. The CDR3 DNA follows: TGTGCCATCAGTGAGTTGGTGTACACTGAAGCTTTCCTT. Amino acid sequence: CAISELVYTEAFL.

Details on this clone: No conserved phenylalanine or tryptophan is present at the end of the CDR3, so a read error is the likely explanation. The chain is built from TRBV27 and TRBJ2-2; D gene unclear. CDR3 length: 15 amino acids. The germline V gene encodes CDR1 MNHEY and CDR2 SMNVEV (reference sequence). In DNA, the CDR3 is TGTGCAAGCAGTTTGGGCAGCTTAGGAACCGGGGAGCTGTTTCTT. Residues: CASSLGSLGTGELFL.

This clone is large within its sample. This sequence joins TRBV6-1 and TRBJ2-5; TRBD2 might be the D (6 bases). With 5 bases removed from V and 5 bases from J, the gap between germline ends came to 12 bases. Germline CDR1 and CDR2: MNHNS and SASEGT. This CDR3 contains 13 residues. The chain's CDR3 is CASSLGLFETQYF. The CDR3 nucleotides read TGTGCCAGCAGTTTGGGACTGTTTGAGACCCAGTACTTC.

Remarks on this clone: An end of the junction does not agree with germline; a read error may underlie this. This chain uses TRBV18 with TRBJ1-2, with D possibly TRBD1 on 5 matching bases. This CDR3 spans 15 amino acids. CDR1 KGHSH and CDR2 LQKENI come from the germline V gene. The CDR3 sequence is CVSSPNRGSTYGYTF. The CDR3 bases are TGTGTCAGCTCACCCAACCGGGGCAGCACTTATGGCTACACCTTC.

This clone was observed at least ten times. J is TRBJ2-5 and V is TRBV20-1, with 11 positions matching TRBD2. The CDR3 sequence is 14 residues long. Germline CDR1 is DFQATT and CDR2 is SNEGSKA (reference sequence). V shed 3 bases, J shed 4 bases, and the junction held 4 bases outside the gene matches. DNA of the CDR3: TGCAGTGCTAGTGTGGGACTAGCGGTAGAGACCCAGTACTTC. Translated, it gives CSASVGLAVETQYF.

This clone was seen many times. This chain uses TRBV18 with TRBJ2-3, with D possibly TRBD1 on 5 matching bases. Trimming left V 4 bases short and J 2 bases short, with 13 bases between. The V gene's germline CDR1 is KGHSH and CDR2 LQKENI. This CDR3 comprises 15 residues. CDR3 loop: CASSLTQGSTDTQYF. CDR3 DNA sequence: TGTGCCAGCTCACTGACCCAGGGATCCACAGATACGCAGTATTTT.

The rearrangement links TRBV5-6 to TRBJ1-2, with D perhaps TRBD1 (5 bases). The CDR3 spans 13 residues. The V gene lost 2 bases and the J gene lost 2 bases, with 7 bases spanning the gap. CDR1 SGHDT and CDR2 YYEEEE come from the germline V gene. In DNA form, the CDR3 reads TGTGCCAGCAGCTTTTACAGGAACTATGGCTACACCTTC. It codes for CASSFYRNYGYTF.

V is TRBV6-4 and J is TRBJ2-5; 12 bases line up with TRBD2. Germline V gives CDR1 MRHNA, CDR2 SNTAGT. With V trimmed by 6 bases and J by 6 bases, 11 bases remained unmatched. CDR3 size: 16 residues. CDR3 coding DNA: TGTGCCAGCAGGGACCTAGCGGGAGGGCCGAAGAAGACCCAGTACTTC. Translating gives CASRDLAGGPKKTQYF.

This clone was seen repeatedly, ten times or more. V is TRBV30 and J is TRBJ2-1; D gene uncertain. The V end was cut by 4 bases, the J end by 5 bases, with 6 bases between. Per the germline V gene, CDR1 is GTSNPN and CDR2 is SVGIG (reference sequence). The CDR3 sequence is 11 residues long. In DNA form, the CDR3 reads TGTGCCTGGAATTTAAACAATGAGCAGTTCTTC. Translation: CAWNLNNEQFF.